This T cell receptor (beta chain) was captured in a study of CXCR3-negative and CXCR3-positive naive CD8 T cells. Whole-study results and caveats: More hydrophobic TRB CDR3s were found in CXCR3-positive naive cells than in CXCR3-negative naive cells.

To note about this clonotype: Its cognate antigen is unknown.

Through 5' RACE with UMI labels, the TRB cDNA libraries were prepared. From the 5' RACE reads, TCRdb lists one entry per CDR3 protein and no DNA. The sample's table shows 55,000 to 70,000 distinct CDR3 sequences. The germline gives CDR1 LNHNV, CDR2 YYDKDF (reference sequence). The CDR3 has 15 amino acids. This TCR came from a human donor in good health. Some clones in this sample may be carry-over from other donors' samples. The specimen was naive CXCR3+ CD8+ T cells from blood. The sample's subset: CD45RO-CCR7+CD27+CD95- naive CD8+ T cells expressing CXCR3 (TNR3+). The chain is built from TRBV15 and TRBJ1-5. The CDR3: CATSRDKDSHQPQHF.